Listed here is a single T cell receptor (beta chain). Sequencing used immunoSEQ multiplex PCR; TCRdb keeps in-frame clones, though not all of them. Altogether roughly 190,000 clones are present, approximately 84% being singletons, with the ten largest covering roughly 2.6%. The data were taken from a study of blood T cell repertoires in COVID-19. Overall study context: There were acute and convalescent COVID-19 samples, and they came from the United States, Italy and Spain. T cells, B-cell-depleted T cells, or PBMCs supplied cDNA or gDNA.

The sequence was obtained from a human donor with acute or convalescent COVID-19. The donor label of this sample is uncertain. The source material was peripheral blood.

The CDR3 region has the DNA TGTGCCAGCAGTCGACAGGTCTATGGCTACACCTTC. It is translated as CASSRQVYGYTF. The rearrangement links TRBV12-3 or TRBV12-4 to TRBJ1-2; D possibly corresponds to TRBD1 (6 bases). This CDR3 has 12 residues. The V gene lost 5 bases and the J gene lost 4 bases, with 8 bases spanning the gap.